The 18 T cell receptor beta chains in this list originate from one sample, sequenced in a study of blood T cell repertoires in COVID-19. Here immunoSEQ multiplex PCR was the method, and the copy in TCRdb shows in-frame clones only, minus some. The data contain around 190,000 clones, roughly nine tenths of them singletons. Sample: peripheral blood. The receptors originated from a man in his sixties or seventies with active or convalescent COVID-19.

The chain is built from TRBV4-1 and TRBJ1-5; D gene unclear. Trimming removed 0 bases at V and 0 bases at J, with 12 bases between. The CDR3 length is 17 residues. Per germline, CDR1 MGHRA and CDR2 YSYEKL. The CDR3 DNA sequence: TGCGCCAGCAGCCAAGATGCGAGTACCTATAGCAATCAGCCCCAGCATTTT. Its protein is CASSQDASTYSNQPQHF.

This chain joins TRBV9 and TRBJ2-2; 9 positions agree with TRBD2. The trim removed 1 base at V and 3 bases at J, leaving 4 bases unmatched. Germline assignment: CDR1 SGDLS and CDR2 YYNGEE. The CDR3 consists of 16 residues. CDR3 protein: CASSVLLAGYTGELFF. The CDR3 DNA reads as TGTGCCAGCAGCGTATTGCTAGCGGGGTACACCGGGGAGCTGTTTTTT.

This chain links TRBV5-1 with TRBJ1-3; perhaps TRBD1 as D (5 bases). The CDR3 length is 14 residues. Trimming cost V 5 bases and J 3 bases, with 12 bases left between them. CDR1 is SGHRS and CDR2 is YFSETQ in the germline V gene. CDR3 nucleotides: TGCGCCAGCAGGCTCATAGGGGTTGGAAACACCATATATTTT. Protein sequence: CASRLIGVGNTIYF.

The V call is TRBV11-2, the J call TRBJ1-5, with D uncertain. With 5 bases removed from V and 2 bases from J, the gap between germline ends came to 13 bases. The CDR3 sequence is 15 residues long. In germline, CDR1 is SGHAT, CDR2 FQNNGV. The CDR3 nucleotides are TGTGCCAGCAGCCCTGAGCGCGGTGGCAATCAGCCCCAGCATTTT. It yields the protein CASSPERGGNQPQHF.

The chain carries TRBV9 and TRBJ1-1; TRBD1 is a possible D gene (6 bases). Germline V gives CDR1 SGDLS, CDR2 YYNGEE. Trimming removed 3 bases at V and 3 bases at J, with 12 bases between. The CDR3 runs 14 residues. The CDR3 loop reads CASSGQVLDTEAFF. For the CDR3, the DNA is TGTGCCAGCAGCGGACAGGTCTTGGACACTGAAGCTTTCTTT.

The chain recombines TRBV5-1 with TRBJ2-7, with TRBD2 as a possible D gene (5 bases). Trimming removed 1 base at V and 1 base at J, with 12 bases between. The V gene's germline CDR1 is SGHRS and CDR2 YFSETQ. The CDR3 runs to 15 residues. The CDR3: CASSLNGIGSYEQYF. The CDR3 region has the DNA TGCGCCAGCAGCTTGAACGGGATAGGGTCCTACGAGCAGTACTTC.

This clone appeared a single time. This same CDR3 is encoded by further DNA sequences in the sample. The J gene is TRBJ2-5, the V gene TRBV5-1; TRBD1 matches at 9 bases. This CDR3 comprises 13 residues. Germline lookup yields CDR1 SGHRS and CDR2 YFSETQ. Trimming removed 5 bases from V and 2 bases from J; junction bases left unmatched: 1. CDR3 in amino acids: CASSGQGQETQYF. CDR3 coding DNA: TGCGCCAGCAGTGGACAGGGGCAAGAGACCCAGTACTTC.

This clone has a handful of counts. The chain is built from TRBV7-2 and TRBJ1-1; the D gene is possibly TRBD1 (5 bases). The length of the CDR3 is 16 residues. V was trimmed by 1 base and J by 1 base, leaving 13 bases between them. Germline loops: CDR1 SGHTA, CDR2 FQGNSA. CDR3 amino acids: CASSLGGLRGNTEAFF. CDR3 DNA sequence: TGTGCCAGCAGCTTAGGGGGACTAAGGGGGAACACTGAAGCTTTCTTT. Full variable domain (remainder filled in from reference TRBV7-2 and TRBJ1-1): GAGVSQSPSNKVTEKGKDVELRCDPISGHTALYWYRQSLGQGLEFLIYFQGNSAPDKSGLPSDRFSAERTGGSVSTLTIQRTQQEDSAVYLCASSLGGLRGNTEAFFGQGTRLTVV.

This clone appeared once. The chain joins TRBV7-2 to TRBJ2-3; tentatively, D is TRBD1 (6 bases). This CDR3 region has 13 residues. Germline V CDR1 and CDR2: SGHTA, FQGNSA. Trimming removed 5 bases at V and 9 bases at J, with 15 bases between. The CDR3 nucleotides read TGTGCCAGCAGCCCCCCGGTGAGGGGGACGCAGTATTTT. Its protein product is CASSPPVRGTQYF. The full variable domain, rest sourced from reference TRBV7-2 and TRBJ2-3, is GAGVSQSPSNKVTEKGKDVELRCDPISGHTALYWYRQSLGQGLEFLIYFQGNSAPDKSGLPSDRFSAERTGGSVSTLTIQRTQQEDSAVYLCASSPPVRGTQYFGPGTRLTVL.

The J gene is TRBJ1-3, the V gene TRBV2; D remains unclear. The CDR3 sequence is 15 residues long. Germline lookup yields CDR1 SNHLY and CDR2 FYNNEI. The germline V and J ends were trimmed by 3 bases and 2 bases, with 11 bases remaining between them. The CDR3 loop is CASSDSGFPGNTIYF. In DNA, the CDR3 is TGTGCCAGCAGTGATAGCGGATTTCCTGGAAACACCATATATTTT.

This CDR3 is CASSQDALTANQPQHF. Written as DNA, the CDR3 is TGCGCCAGCAGCCAAGACGCCCTTACAGCTAATCAGCCCCAGCATTTT. V usage is TRBV4-3 and J usage is TRBJ1-5; no firm D call. This CDR3 contains 16 residues. Germline CDR1 reads LGHNA; CDR2 reads YSLEER. V shed 0 bases and J shed 4 bases, with 13 bases lying between them.

The chain uses TRBV7-6 and TRBJ2-5; TRBD1 agrees at 8 bases. V shed 1 base, J shed 1 base, and the junction held 2 bases outside the gene matches. The CDR3 covers 15 residues. CDR1 and CDR2 from the germline V gene are SGHVS and FNYEAQ. DNA for the CDR3: TGTGCCAGCAGCTTAGGGACAGGGATCCAAGAGACCCAGTACTTC. Translated, it gives CASSLGTGIQETQYF. Drawing the rest from reference TRBV7-6 and TRBJ2-5, the complete variable domain is GAGVSQSPRYKVTKRGQDVALRCDPISGHVSLYWYRQALGQGPEFLTYFNYEAQQDKSGLPNDRFSAERPEGSISTLTIQRTEQRDSAMYRCASSLGTGIQETQYFGPGTRLLVL.

The V gene is TRBV24-1, the J gene TRBJ2-1, with 15 bases lining up with TRBD2. Germline-derived CDR1 and CDR2 are KGHDR and SFDVKD. Trimming at V came to 0 bases and at J to 10 bases, leaving 3 bases not matched to a gene. This CDR3 has 16 residues. The DNA for the CDR3 is TGTGCCACCAGTGATTTGGGACTAGCGGGAGGGCGCGAGCAGTTCTTC. It yields the protein CATSDLGLAGGREQFF.

This chain joins TRBV7-2 and TRBJ2-7, with a weak D call TRBD1 (5 bases). Germline V gene sequence: CDR1 SGHTA, CDR2 FQGNSA. The V gene lost 5 bases and the J gene lost 1 base, with 6 bases spanning the gap. This CDR3 is 12 amino acids long. The CDR3 here is CASSQGSYEQYF. The CDR3 DNA sequence: TGTGCCAGCAGCCAGGGTTCCTACGAGCAGTACTTC.

This clone was seen more than once but under ten times. This rearrangement joins TRBV18 to TRBJ2-2; tentative D call: TRBD1 (6 bases). Germline V CDR1 and CDR2: KGHSH, LQKENI. The CDR3 has 15 residues. V was shortened by 4 bases and J by 1 base, with 10 bases between the two germline ends. The CDR3 DNA is TGTGCCAGCTCACAGGTGACAGGGAACACCGGGGAGCTGTTTTTT. The encoded protein is CASSQVTGNTGELFF.

The chain has TRBV5-1 and TRBJ1-1; 9 bases agree with TRBD1. CDR1 is SGHRS and CDR2 is YFSETQ in the germline V gene. The CDR3 length is 14 residues. With V trimmed by 3 bases and J by 1 base, 1 base remained unmatched. The CDR3 nucleotides read TGCGCCAGCAGCTGGGGACAGGGGAACACTGAAGCTTTCTTT. Translation gives CASSWGQGNTEAFF.

This clone was observed once. The CDR3 loop reads CASSLVAGGPYEQYF. The CDR3 nucleotides read TGCGCCAGCAGCTTGGTGGCGGGAGGGCCTTACGAGCAGTACTTC. The V and J genes are TRBV5-1 and TRBJ2-7; 9 bases match TRBD2. J gave up 4 bases and V 0 bases, and 5 bases lay outside the gene matches. The CDR3 covers 15 residues. Germline values: CDR1 SGHRS, CDR2 YFSETQ.

The chain has TRBV15 and TRBJ2-7; 9 nucleotides align to TRBD2. CDR1 and CDR2 from the germline V gene are LNHNV and YYDKDF (reference sequence). The ends lost 0 bases at V and 2 bases at J; junction bases unmatched: 14. The CDR3 runs 19 residues. The CDR3 reads CATSREAWGAGGVPYEQYF. The CDR3 bases are TGTGCCACCAGCAGAGAGGCGTGGGGAGCGGGAGGTGTACCCTACGAGCAGTACTTC.